The entry below describes one T cell receptor beta chain. Antigen unknown. TCRdb reprocessed the 5' RACE reads and reports one entry per CDR3 protein, with no DNA. This sample's clone table lists about 110,000 distinct CDR3 sequences. This record comes from a study of T cells expressing NK-cell markers. Overall study findings and caveats: HCMV specificity of the expanded NKG2C+ T cell clones stayed unclear.

Sample: blood T cells: a sorted CD56 or NKG2C T cell subset, CD4+ or CD8+ T cells, or bulk PBMC T cells (not recorded which). The receptor was derived from a woman aged 18 to 75 in good health.

CDR3 sequence: CATQGSGSQETQYF. This chain links TRBV10-3 with TRBJ2-5; TCRdb reports TRBD2, a call that lacks DNA to check it against. The CDR3 is 14 residues long. Germline V gene data show CDR1 as ENHRY and CDR2 as SYGVKD.